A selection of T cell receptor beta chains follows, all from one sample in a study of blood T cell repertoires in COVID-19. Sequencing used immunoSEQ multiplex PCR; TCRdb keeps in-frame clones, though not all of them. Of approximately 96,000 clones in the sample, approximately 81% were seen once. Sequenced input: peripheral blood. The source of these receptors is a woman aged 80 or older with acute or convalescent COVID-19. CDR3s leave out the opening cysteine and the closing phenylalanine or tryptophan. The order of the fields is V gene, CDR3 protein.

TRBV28	ASSFSGGNYGYT
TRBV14	ASSQAGGFTEAF
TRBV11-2	ATSGDRDPNQPQH
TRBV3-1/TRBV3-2	ASSQDSRSSQPQH
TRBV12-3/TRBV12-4	ASSLGQGTGYT
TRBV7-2	ASSLVSGVGQKLF
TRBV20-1	SASSGTGVYEQY
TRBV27	ASSPRVGETQY
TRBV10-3	AISDPARATTDTQY
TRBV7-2	ASSFHKTGEAF
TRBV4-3	ASSQVTSGGLSSYNEQF
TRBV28	ASSPNPGQGALNQPQH
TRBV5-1	ASSFQRTSGGAYEQF
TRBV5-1	ASSPAGVTGELF
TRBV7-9	ASSFTGGRNTEAF
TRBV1	TSSSPSGGDTDTQY
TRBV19	ASSLSSGGYGELF
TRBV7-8	ASSPQVRTAQRSGNTIY
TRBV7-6	ASSLALSQGGARGTQY
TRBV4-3	ASSQGSGGTDTQY
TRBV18	ASSPDRGSGYGYT
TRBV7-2	ASSLNSVNEQF
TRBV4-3	ASSQGQSGELF
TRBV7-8	ASSLGDSRNTIY
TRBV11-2	ASSPLQGAIGNTIY
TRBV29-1	SVVSGFNYGYT
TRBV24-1	ATSDPTPGPGRSLNTGELF